The 10 T cell receptor beta chains below come from one sample, sequenced in a study of T cells in Graves' hyperthyroidism and ophthalmopathy. TCR beta CDR3 region amplification was performed from RNA transcripts. HTBI primers were the set used in a first-round RT-PCR of the TCR CDR3. From the multiplex PCR reads, TCRdb called clonotypes with MiXCR, one entry per CDR3 protein. Of roughly 510,000 distinct CDR3 sequences detected, around 21% appear once; the ten largest clones hold 26%. The sequencing input was blood. The receptors shown here come from a man aged 18-30 years with Graves' hyperthyroidism.

There are many counts of this clonotype. This chain joins TRBV6-5 and TRBJ1-1; weak D call: TRBD1 (5 bases). Trimming removed 4 bases at V and 7 bases at J, with 13 bases between. The CDR3 has 13 residues. Germline V gene lookup returns CDR1 MNHEY and CDR2 SVGAGI. CDR3: CASSFGGPNEAFF. The CDR3 bases are TGTGCCAGCAGTTTCGGGGGTCCTAATGAAGCTTTCTTT.

Many counts were recorded for this clonotype. This chain uses TRBV7-2 with TRBJ1-1; possibly TRBD1 for D (5 bases). The germline gives CDR1 SGHTA, CDR2 FQGNSA. The germline V and J ends were trimmed by 3 bases and 1 base, with 12 bases remaining between them. This CDR3 has 15 residues. The CDR3 region has the DNA TGTGCCAGCAGCTTCTCAGGGCGTTGGAACACTGAAGCTTTCTTT. Translated, it gives CASSFSGRWNTEAFF.

This clonotype was picked up many times. One end of the junction varies from germline; a read error may be responsible. V and J are TRBV4-1 and TRBJ2-7; D is ambiguous. This CDR3 spans 15 amino acids. Germline V gene sequence: CDR1 MGHRA, CDR2 YSYEKL. CDR3 nucleotides: TGCGCCAGCACCCAACATAGTTCCATAGGCTACGAGCAGTACTTC. It is translated as CASTQHSSIGYEQYF.

This clonotype was picked up many times. This chain joins TRBV20-1 and TRBJ2-7; no clear D gene. Trimming left V 2 bases short and J 3 bases short, with 5 bases between. Germline V gives CDR1 DFQATT, CDR2 SNEGSKA (reference sequence). The CDR3 runs 11 residues. The CDR3 DNA follows: TGCAGTGCTAGACAAGGCTACGAGCAGTACTTC. Its translation is CSARQGYEQYF.

This clonotype was observed many times. The chain is built from TRBV28 and TRBJ1-5; TRBD1 is a possible D gene (5 bases). CDR3 length: 15 residues. Looked up from germline, CDR1 is MDHEN and CDR2 is SYDVKM. V shed 6 bases and J shed 12 bases, with 24 bases lying between them. The DNA for the CDR3 is TGTGCCAGCAGCCCCCCGGGACCCCCAAATAGGATCCAGCATTTT. It encodes CASSPPGPPNRIQHF. Complete variable domain (other parts from reference TRBV28 and TRBJ1-5): DVKVTQSSRYLVKRTGEKVFLECVQDMDHENMFWYRQDPGLGLRLIYFSYDVKMKEKGDIPEGYSVSREKKERFSLILESASTNQTSMYLCASSPPGPPNRIQHFGDGTRLSIL.

The sample holds many counts of this clonotype. V usage is TRBV7-8 and J usage is TRBJ2-7, with 7 bases matching TRBD1. Trimming took 4 bases from V and 5 from J; bases not matched to a gene: 11. Germline CDR1 and CDR2: SGHVS and FQNEAQ. The CDR3 is 15 residues long. As DNA, the CDR3 is TGTGCCAGCAGCTCCAACAGGGGTTCCCCCCACGAGCAGTACTTC. Amino acid sequence: CASSSNRGSPHEQYF.

At least ten counts were recorded for this clonotype. The chain combines TRBV2 with TRBJ1-2; D not resolved. The V end was cut by 4 bases, the J end by 2 bases, with 5 bases between. This CDR3 is built from 12 residues. Germline CDR1 SNHLY, CDR2 FYNNEI. CDR3 amino acids: CASSAENYGYTF. The CDR3, as DNA: TGTGCCAGCAGTGCGGAGAACTATGGCTACACCTTC.

The V call is TRBV15, the J call TRBJ2-4; D ambiguous. V was clipped by 5 bases and J by 2 bases, with 13 bases between them. Germline V gene lookup returns CDR1 LNHNV and CDR2 YYDKDF (reference sequence). The CDR3 sequence is 15 residues long. Here the CDR3 reads CATSPRSRTKNIQYF. The CDR3 DNA reads TGTGCCACCAGCCCTCGCAGCCGGACCAAAAACATTCAGTACTTC.

At least ten counts were recorded for this clonotype. The rearrangement links TRBV12-5 to TRBJ1-2, with no clear D. Germline V gene data show CDR1 as LGHNT and CDR2 as FRNRAP. The CDR3 contains 17 residues. Trimming pared 2 bases from V and 5 bases from J, leaving 21 bases between. CDR3 in DNA: TGTGCTAGTGGTTTGAACACAATGGGTCCTGCGAGGTATGGCTACACCTTC. Its protein product is CASGLNTMGPARYGYTF.

This clonotype was seen ten or more times. The V and J genes are TRBV28 and TRBJ1-1; the D gene is possibly TRBD1 (6 bases). V lost 1 base and J 2 bases, leaving 14 bases between the germline ends. Germline V gene sequence: CDR1 MDHEN, CDR2 SYDVKM. The CDR3 sequence is 16 residues long. The CDR3 region is CASSLLTPGDNTEAFF. Here the CDR3 DNA reads TGTGCCAGCAGTTTATTAACCCCAGGGGATAACACTGAAGCTTTCTTT.